The clone carrying this T cell receptor (beta chain) was seen a handful of times. No antigen is known for it. These data originate in a study of T cells after yellow fever vaccination. Broader study findings: Peak timing came faster in the weaker secondary response, day 5 versus 15. Most primary-vaccination clones reappeared after the booster (more than 95% CD4, 88% CD8).

TCRdb reanalysed the 5' RACE reads using MiXCR and keeps one entry per CDR3 protein. The sample includes hundreds of thousands of distinct CDR3 sequences, roughly 7.5% seen only once; the top ten take around 17%. Trimming pared 3 bases from V and 6 bases from J, leaving 12 bases between. The CDR3 loop spans 14 amino acids. The source of this sequence is a man between 18 and 29 years old who received the YFV17D yellow fever vaccine. The gene calls are TRBV12-3 or TRBV12-4 and TRBJ2-1, with no clear D. Sequenced material: PBMCs, taken around 45 days after the first yellow fever vaccination. This chain's CDR3 is CASSFLELVNEQFF. DNA of the CDR3: TGTGCCAGCAGTTTCTTAGAATTGGTCAATGAGCAGTTCTTC.